This T cell receptor (beta chain) was profiled in a study of T cell repertoires in ileal Crohn's disease. Regarding this clone: Its antigen remains unidentified.

Time point noted: neoterminal ileum biopsy at postoperative endoscopy, about 6 months after surgery. This CDR3 is 18 amino acids long. Germline V lookup: CDR1 LNHNV, CDR2 YYDKDF (reference sequence). V was pared by 0 bases and J by 2 bases, with 19 bases between. Overall study findings and caveats: High-frequency clones were more common in sorted CD8 than CD4 cells.

Only in-frame clones appear in the TCRdb table, and some are missing; sequencing was by immunoSEQ multiplex PCR. The sample consists of some 15,000 clones, just under 80% of them appearing once. Material for sequencing was ileal tissue. J is TRBJ2-5 and V is TRBV15; tentatively, D is TRBD1 or TRBD2 (5 bases each). The clonotype originates from an adult with Crohn's disease. The CDR3 loop is CATSRDLFGGTKQETQYF. In DNA form, the CDR3 reads TGTGCCACCAGCAGAGATCTTTTTGGGGGAACTAAACAAGAGACCCAGTACTTC.